This T cell receptor beta chain was retrieved from a study of T cells in Graves' hyperthyroidism and ophthalmopathy. Overall study findings and caveats: Blood also held most thyroid clonotypes expanded beyond 0.001. Using 13 V-J features, a model discriminated ophthalmopathy from stable hyperthyroidism.

This clonotype was found many times. Its antigen is currently unknown. TCR beta CDR3 regions were amplified from RNA. The TCR CDR3 first-round RT-PCR relied on the HTBI primer set. Via MiXCR, TCRdb re-called the multiplex PCR reads, giving one row per CDR3 protein. Among approximately 600,000 distinct CDR3 sequences listed, 11% to 15% were seen once. The study included ophthalmopathy patients with Clinical Activity Score at least 3, NOSPECS grade at least 4 and duration under 3 months. Cells are PBMCs isolated from around 9.4 ml of fresh blood. J lost 2 bases, V lost 6 bases, and 12 bases had no gene match. CDR3 length: 16 amino acids. CDR1 is SNHLY and CDR2 is FYNNEI in the germline V gene.

The source material was blood. The sequence came from a woman aged 18 to 35 with Graves' ophthalmopathy. V usage is TRBV2 and J usage is TRBJ2-7; 8 bases match TRBD1. The CDR3 loop reads CASRNEDRALPYEQYF. CDR3 sequence (DNA): TGTGCCAGCAGGAATGAGGACAGGGCTCTTCCCTACGAGCAGTACTTC.